This T cell receptor beta chain was found in a study of T-cell memory formation after mild COVID-19. Germline lookup yields CDR1 MGHRA and CDR2 YSYEKL. Deletions cut 4 bases from V and 8 bases from J, with 14 bases between. The CDR3 has 13 residues. In this sample, this clonotype turned up many times. TCRdb re-called the 5' RACE reads with MiXCR, one entry per CDR3 protein. The sample gives some 180,000 distinct CDR3 sequences, around 18% of which show up once; roughly 3.9% is in the top ten. The clonotype was recovered from a young man who had mild COVID-19 (a few samples of this study predate the infection). Cell type and time point are not known. V and J are TRBV4-1 and TRBJ1-2, with D perhaps matching TRBD1 (5 bases). The sequenced sample consisted of PBMCs or a T cell subset sorted from them (not recorded which). CDR3 sequence (DNA): TGCGCCAGCAGCCGAAGGGACTTTGAAGGCTACACCTTC. Encoded protein: CASSRRDFEGYTF.